The TCR beta chain under discussion was sequenced for a study of T cells in Graves' hyperthyroidism and ophthalmopathy. RNA transcripts gave rise to amplified TCR beta CDR3 regions. The HTBI primer set was used in a first-round RT-PCR of the TCR CDR3. TCRdb itself ran the multiplex PCR reads through MiXCR, one entry per CDR3 protein. Here the sample spans 650,000 to 850,000 distinct CDR3 sequences, roughly a sixth being singletons. This clonotype was seen ten or more times. As yet, its antigen is unknown. Researchers barred patients who had uncontrolled infection, other autoimmune disease, pregnancy or lactation. This CDR3 is 15 amino acids long. Per germline, CDR1 MNHNY and CDR2 SVGAGI (reference sequence). The V gene lost 2 bases and the J gene lost 0 bases, with 11 bases spanning the gap. Study results and caveats: Blood also contained most expanded thyroid clonotypes above 0.001.

Sequencing was performed on blood. This sequence originates from a woman in her fifties or sixties with Graves' hyperthyroidism that later progressed to Graves' ophthalmopathy. The chain uses TRBV6-6 and TRBJ2-7; the D gene is possibly TRBD2 (5 bases). Written as DNA, the CDR3 is TGTGCCAGCAGTTACAATTCGCGGGCCTCCTACGAGCAGTACTTC. Encoded protein: CASSYNSRASYEQYF.